Listed below are T cell receptor beta chains from one sample, sequenced in a study of T-cell reconstitution after alpha-beta-depleted transplantation in children. MiXCR, applied by TCRdb to the PCR reads, yields one record per CDR3 protein. The sample holds about 58,000 distinct CDR3 sequences, 40% to 45% seen once. This specimen consisted of PBMCs, mostly from graft donor cells, obtained 360 days after TCRalphabeta/CD19-depleted stem cell transplant. Receptors were obtained from a male patient aged 5 to 17 who had a stem cell transplant for acute lymphoblastic leukemia, so the T cells may come from the graft donor. Both conserved end residues are part of each CDR3. A D gene is named only where the DNA matches it firmly. Not every row has a clone size; where given, it reads once, few, many or a size class.

clone size	D gene	V gene	J gene	CDR3 DNA	CDR3 protein
NA	TRBD2	TRBV4-2	TRBJ2-1	TGTGCCAGCAGCCTTGGACTAGCGGGGGGGCTTAGTGAGCAGTTCTTC	CASSLGLAGGLSEQFF
NA	NA	TRBV18	TRBJ2-2	TGTGCCAGCTCACCAGCAGTGAACACCGGGGAGCTGTTTTTT	CASSPAVNTGELFF
few	NA	TRBV12-3/TRBV12-4	TRBJ2-3	TGTGCCAGCAGTTTGCAGAGGGCTGGGACGGGTCTAAGCACAGATACGCAGTATTTT	CASSLQRAGTGLSTDTQYF
NA	NA	TRBV7-9	TRBJ2-6	TGTGCCAGCAGCTACGGGACCTCTGGGGCCAACGTCCTGACTTTC	CASSYGTSGANVLTF
few	TRBD1	TRBV25-1	TRBJ2-3	TGTGCCAGCAGTGAGATACAGGGGAGTGGTACAGATACGCAGTATTTT	CASSEIQGSGTDTQYF
few	TRBD1	TRBV12-3/TRBV12-4	TRBJ1-2	TGTGCCAGCAGTTGGACAGGGTCTAACTATGGCTACACCTTC	CASSWTGSNYGYTF
once	NA	TRBV4-2	TRBJ1-1	TGTGCCAGCAGCCAGGTAGAGGATGAAGCTTTCTTT	CASSQVEDEAFF
NA	TRBD1	TRBV28	TRBJ2-7	TGTGCCAGCGGAAACAGGGGGCTGGTCTCCTACGAGCAGTACTTC	CASGNRGLVSYEQYF
few	TRBD1	TRBV5-4	TRBJ1-6	TGTGCCAGCAGCTTGGAGAGGGACAGGGTTAATTCACCCCTCCACTTT	CASSLERDRVNSPLHF
few	NA	TRBV11-2	TRBJ2-1	TGTGCCAGCAGCTCCAACTACAACGAGCAGTTCTTC	CASSSNYNEQFF
few	NA	TRBV20-1	TRBJ2-7	TGCAGTGCTAGACACCGATCCTCCTACGAGCAGTACTTC	CSARHRSSYEQYF
NA	NA	TRBV27	TRBJ2-7	TGTGCCAGCAGTTTTGACACCCGATACGAGCAGTACTTC	CASSFDTRYEQYF
few	NA	TRBV3-1	TRBJ2-2	TGTGCCAGCAGCCAAGATGGTGTACAGTTCCCCGGGGAGCTGTTTTTT	CASSQDGVQFPGELFF
NA	NA	TRBV10-2	TRBJ2-7	TGCGCCAGCAGTGTCAGCTCCTACGAGCAGTACTTC	CASSVSSYEQYF
few	NA	TRBV11-2	TRBJ1-2	TGTGCCAGCAGCACCCGGACAAGATCCTATGGCTACACCTTC	CASSTRTRSYGYTF
NA	TRBD1	TRBV12-3/TRBV12-4	TRBJ2-7	TGTGCCAGCAGTCAGGGCAGGGGGCTCACCTACGAGCAGTACTTC	CASSQGRGLTYEQYF
NA	NA	TRBV5-1	TRBJ1-4	TGCGCCAGCAGCCGGGAGGGGAGGGATGAAAAACTGTTTTTT	CASSREGRDEKLFF
NA	NA	TRBV4-3	TRBJ2-7	TGCGCCAGCAGCCAGGGTATGATCTCCTACGAGCAGTACTTC	CASSQGMISYEQYF
NA	NA	TRBV12-3/TRBV12-4	TRBJ1-5	TGTGCCAGCAGTTTAGGGGGGGCCTCCAATCAGCCCCAGCATTTT	CASSLGGASNQPQHF
NA	TRBD1	TRBV20-1	TRBJ2-1	TGCAGTGCTAGAGCCGGGACAGGGGACCTTAATGAGCAGTTCTTC	CSARAGTGDLNEQFF
NA	TRBD2	TRBV29-1	TRBJ2-3	TGCAGCGTTCGGACTAGCGGGAGGGACCTTAGCACAGATACGCAGTATTTT	CSVRTSGRDLSTDTQYF
NA	NA	TRBV7-7	TRBJ2-2	TGTGCCAGCAGTTACAGCGCGAACACCGGGGAGCTGTTTTTT	CASSYSANTGELFF
NA	NA	TRBV20-1	TRBJ2-3	TGCAGTGCTAGACCTAGCACAGATACGCAGTATTTT	CSARPSTDTQYF
NA	NA	TRBV28	TRBJ2-3	TGTGCCAGCAGTTTGACTAGAACCCCAGATACGCAGTATTTT	CASSLTRTPDTQYF
NA	TRBD1	TRBV7-6	TRBJ1-1	TGTGCCAGCAGCTCCAAACAGGGGGCGCAACACACTGAAGCTTTCTTT	CASSSKQGAQHTEAFF
few	NA	TRBV7-2	TRBJ2-3	TGTGCCAGCAGCTTAGTCCAGGGCACAGATACGCAGTATTTT	CASSLVQGTDTQYF
NA	NA	TRBV7-8	TRBJ2-3	TGTGCCAGCAGCCCCAGTCTGGATACGCAGTATTTT	CASSPSLDTQYF